Listed below are T cell receptor beta chains from one sample, sequenced in a study of cytomegalovirus exposure and HLA in healthy donors. Generated by immunoSEQ multiplex PCR, the TCRdb table keeps only in-frame clones and is missing some. The sample includes over 100,000 clones, about 76% of them seen just once. Specimen: PBMCs. The receptors stem from a woman between 25 and 40 years old in good health and CMV-seronegative. Each CDR3 is given with its conserved first and last residue. A D gene is named only where the DNA matches it firmly. Clone size is given for some rows only: seen once, a few or many times, or a class if the clone is expanded.

D gene	clone size	J gene	V gene	CDR3 protein	CDR3 DNA
.	.	TRBJ2-1	TRBV6-1	CASSATVGVGAEQFF	TGTGCCAGCAGTGCCACGGTGGGCGTTGGGGCCGAGCAGTTCTTC
.	.	TRBJ1-1	TRBV7-9	CASSFLEGVRTEAFF	TGTGCCAGCAGCTTCCTTGAGGGGGTCCGCACTGAAGCTTTCTTT
TRBD2	.	TRBJ2-3	TRBV2	CASRGLEVVTDTQYF	TGTGCCAGCAGAGGACTAGAGGTCGTAACAGATACGCAGTATTTT
.	.	TRBJ2-3	TRBV9	CASSLPTDTQYF	TGTGCCAGCAGCCTACCAACAGATACGCAGTATTTT
.	.	TRBJ2-3	TRBV5-4	CASRLADTQYF	TGTGCCAGCAGGTTAGCAGATACGCAGTATTTT
TRBD1	.	TRBJ1-4	TRBV10-3	CATSTGSNEKLFF	TGTGCCACATCGACAGGGAGTAATGAAAAACTGTTTTTT
TRBD2	few	TRBJ2-7	TRBV4-3	CASSQDGSGRAYEQYF	TGCGCCAGCAGCCAAGATGGAAGCGGGAGGGCCTACGAGCAGTACTTC
TRBD1	.	TRBJ2-7	TRBV10-3	CAISESGTGGGYEQYF	TGTGCCATCAGTGAGTCCGGGACAGGTGGTGGGTACGAGCAGTACTTC
TRBD1	.	TRBJ1-5	TRBV6-5	CASSSRDRHNQPQHF	TGTGCCAGCAGTTCGAGGGACAGGCACAATCAGCCCCAGCATTTT
TRBD2	.	TRBJ2-1	TRBV19	CASINREGGNEQFF	TGTGCCAGTATTAATCGGGAGGGCGGCAATGAGCAGTTCTTC
TRBD2	.	TRBJ2-1	TRBV18	CASSPILTSGRASDEQFF	TGTGCCAGCTCACCGATACTGACTAGCGGGAGAGCTAGCGATGAGCAGTTCTTC
.	few	TRBJ2-1	TRBV11-3	CASSTRGRASVSSYNEQFF	TGTGCCAGCAGCACTCGGGGAAGGGCTAGTGTTAGCTCCTACAATGAGCAGTTCTTC
TRBD1	.	TRBJ1-1	TRBV6-5	CASSYGTGATEAFF	TGTGCCAGCAGTTACGGGACAGGGGCCACTGAAGCTTTCTTT
TRBD2	.	TRBJ2-7	TRBV5-6	CASSFLAGGFYEQYF	TGTGCCAGCAGCTTCCTAGCGGGAGGCTTCTACGAGCAGTACTTC
TRBD1	.	TRBJ1-2	TRBV28	CASRGTGNPDYGYTF	TGTGCCAGCAGGGGGACAGGGAATCCCGACTATGGCTACACCTTC
.	.	TRBJ2-7	TRBV2	CASSGVDHSRGEQYF	TGTGCCAGCAGTGGGGTCGATCATTCGAGAGGCGAGCAGTACTTC
.	.	TRBJ1-2	TRBV7-9	CASSLVGPPGGYTF	TGTGCCAGCAGCTTAGTGGGCCCACCGGGAGGCTACACCTTC
.	.	TRBJ1-5	TRBV19	CASSINLIELGQPQHF	TGTGCCAGTAGTATAAACTTGATCGAGCTGGGCCAGCCCCAGCATTTT
TRBD2	.	TRBJ2-3	TRBV10-2	CASSDTSGRDTQYF	TGCGCCAGCAGTGACACTAGCGGAAGGGATACGCAGTATTTT
.	once	TRBJ1-5	TRBV28	CASTARSKLQPQHF	TGTGCCAGCACCGCCAGGTCGAAGCTTCAGCCCCAGCATTTT
TRBD1	.	TRBJ2-1	TRBV10-3	CATRQGAGDEQFF	TGTGCCACAAGACAGGGGGCTGGCGATGAGCAGTTCTTC
TRBD2	few	TRBJ2-1	TRBV5-1	CASSLVGTRGYNEQFF	TGCGCCAGCAGCTTGGTCGGGACTAGAGGCTACAATGAGCAGTTCTTC